What follows describes a single T cell receptor beta chain. Its cognate antigen is unknown. The repertoire was sequenced with immunoSEQ multiplex PCR; TCRdb's copy has only in-frame clones and lacks some. The sample carries 110,000 to 150,000 clones, approximately 94% recorded once. This record belongs to a study of cytomegalovirus exposure and HLA in healthy donors. The validation cohort, a group of over a hundred subjects, included the donors and was separate from the roughly 620-subject first cohort. Overall study findings and caveats: Rare TCR sequences dominated, though some public TCRs recurred in many donors.

The CDR3 runs 14 residues. Germline CDR1 MNHEY, CDR2 SVGAGI. V lost 5 bases, J lost 5 bases, and 6 bases stayed unmatched. This clonotype originated in a man between 18 and 35 years old in good health and CMV-seropositive. Sequenced material: PBMCs. This chain joins TRBV6-5 and TRBJ2-5; 9 bases are a match to TRBD2. CDR3: CASSRSGRFETQYF. CDR3 in DNA: TGTGCCAGCAGTCGAAGCGGGAGGTTTGAGACCCAGTACTTC.